This T cell receptor (beta chain) is from a study of cytomegalovirus exposure and HLA in healthy donors (dated 2017 in TCRdb). Background for the entire study: An earlier analysis of roughly 500 of the donors reported under 300 Gb of sequence data and 100 million to 120 million unique TCR beta sequences obtained from around 170 million T cells. Besides the first cohort of under 700 subjects, a separate validation cohort made up of 120 different subjects was used. The study combined high-throughput TCR immunosequencing, statistical association of individual TCRs with disease status, and machine learning to predict cytomegalovirus infection status. About five DR-DQ haplotypes were treated as single units for association and clustering because of strong linkage in the cohort. A later genetic analysis took genome-wide SNP genotypes for about three fifths of the 666 donors and used that subset as a discovery cohort. The study aimed to test whether cataloging public T cell receptors could reveal signatures of past pathogen exposure. Of the approximately 400 genotyped donors, 65% to 90% were placed in the genetic ancestry cluster associated with self-reported Caucasian donors. The study profiled the T cell repertoires of hundreds of subjects by immunosequencing and related them to cytomegalovirus serostatus. Class I and class II HLA loci were covered by the typing at four-digit resolution. On average, 235,054 unique TCR beta nucleotide sequences were sequenced per donor among 398 genotyped donors of the cohort, with 15% to 20% of those sequences being non-productive. Every repertoire in the discovery cohort had been generated on one and the same sequencing platform. Donor age, sex, ethnicity and CMV serostatus were compiled together with the repertoire data. The later analysis used no new phenotypic data to find candidate immune exposures, relying instead on TCR beta sequences and their occurrence across donors. The number of donors typed differed by locus, with roughly 629-640 for A, B, C, DRB1 and DQB1, around 560 for DQA1, 600 to 610 for DPA1, and 472 for DPB1. To decide whether each TCR beta V gene segment behaved as functional or pseudogenic, an earlier analysis of approximately 620 of the donors relied on high-throughput TCR beta sequencing. An early release covering roughly 640 HLA-typed donors comprised around 300 gigabases of sequencing data and about 90 million unique TCR sequences. A later analysis re-examined previously published TCR beta repertoires from just over 650 donors and added high-resolution HLA genotyping to investigate patterns of TCR occurrence.

The full study reports these points: A later genetic analysis associated a missense DCLRE1C variant with V-gene and J-gene trimming of TCR beta chains, and an independent cohort replicated the association. In this cohort, only TCR beta chains were sequenced, and detectable features were limited by the absence of alpha or paired-chain data. A further reported finding was that TCR beta sequences accurately predicted the HLA-A and HLA-B alleles for most subjects in the first cohort. A few of the identified cytomegalovirus-associated TCR beta chains were confirmed in vitro to be specific for cytomegalovirus antigens. In a later genetic analysis, fewer N-insertions in productive TCRs were reported among donors in an Asian-associated ancestry cluster than the approximately 670-donor mean. It was suggested by the authors that the approach could potentially be generalized to other disease states and immunological phenotypes. A later analysis found that TCR association rates varied across HLA loci, with DRB1 alleles showing the most associated TCRs and HLA-C alleles the fewest. In a later analysis, most CMV-associated TCR beta chains were found to appear HLA-restricted, with HLA associations seemingly driven largely by CMV exposure. Immune exposure information for the cohort was limited to CMV serostatus. A group of highly shared sequence variants was considered likely to be a technical artifact of the sequencing pipeline. In an earlier analysis of some 540 of the donors, most TCR beta V segments appeared in productive rearrangements about 87% or about 30% of the time, broadly matching IMGT annotations. Linkage disequilibrium might explain the correlated functional status among segregating V segments, but an unknown experimental factor could not be excluded. In a later analysis, several top co-occurrence clusters were reported to appear linked to parvovirus B19, influenza, CMV and Epstein-Barr virus. Roughly uniform sequencing depth across donors was assumed in presence/absence analyses, although this assumption may not hold. Cytomegalovirus status was reported to be diagnosed by the classifier with high specificity and sensitivity in both the original and validation cohorts. HLA typing was unavailable for some donors at each locus, so association tests used only the typed subset. Specific HLA alleles were associated with 16,951 TCR beta sequences at a false discovery rate of 0.05 in a later analysis. Because counts were too low, about 18 rarely observed V segments, including chromosome 9 orphons, were excluded from the earlier analysis of around 590 of the donors. In the study, 164 TCR beta chains were listed as associated with cytomegalovirus. Because the 87-base-pair reads could not distinguish some IMGT-functional V segments, including TRBV6-2 and TRBV6-3, those segments were excluded. Most TCR sequences were observed very rarely across donors, whereas some public TCRs were present in many individuals. A later analysis found that HLA-associated TCR beta chains were more clonally expanded and had lower generation probabilities than equally common non-associated chains. When HLA alleles, especially DR and DQ, strongly co-occurred, attributing TCR associations to individual alleles was difficult.

In total, more than 500 healthy bone marrow donors made up the cohort. All cohort members were sampled while nominally healthy, although unrecorded immune exposures were likely present. The donor tested CMV seropositive and was one of the 289 seropositive cohort members. Each donor provided a peripheral blood sample, and peripheral blood mononuclear cells were used for TCR beta sequencing. Genomic DNA was extracted from the blood cell samples with the Qiagen DNeasy Blood Extraction Kit. With regard to this clone: Its antigen remains undetermined. Base qualities are not provided; no much larger clone lies one nucleotide away.

There are 17 amino acids in the CDR3, from cysteine to phenylalanine inclusive. Solely the CDR3 DNA is kept, with 51 bases framed from the first base. Trimming leaves V shorter by 0 bases and J shorter by 2 bases, with the junction holding 4 bases beyond the gene matches. The CDR1 and CDR2 encoded by the germline V gene are SGHDT and YYEEEE. The library was prepared using the immunoSEQ multiplex PCR assay. For the multiplex PCR, a mixture combining 60 forward primers for TCR Vbeta segments and 13 reverse primers for TCR Jbeta segments was used. A multiplex PCR assay on genomic DNA amplified the CDR3 region of rearranged TCR beta genes. Amplified TCR beta libraries were sequenced as 87-base-pair reads on the Illumina HiSeq System. In the original analysis: A later analysis tallied about 77 million unique TCR beta chains across the 666 repertoires, and about 12 million of those chains were shared by two or more donors. To remove PCR and sequencing errors, raw reads were error-corrected and collapsed into unique sequences using a nearest-neighbor algorithm that merged closely related sequences. V, D and J gene segments were assigned by aligning CDR3 sequences to IMGT reference sequences. Each retained sequence needed at least a six-nucleotide match to both a V gene segment and a J gene segment. A rearrangement was called productive if the CDR3 had no stop codons and remained in frame with V and J, and every other rearrangement was called non-productive. CDR3 was defined according to IMGT convention as the region running from the second conserved V-encoded cysteine to the conserved J-encoded phenylalanine. The earlier analysis of some 580 of the donors excluded any sequence lacking an unambiguous match to a single V gene segment. In an earlier analysis of roughly 600 of the donors, a V segment was called functional when productive rearrangements were above 56.7%, and segregating when the standard deviation between donors exceeded 5%. A statistical classification framework was developed to diagnose cytomegalovirus status using the catalog of TCR beta chain sequences. A later analysis assigned V and J genes by comparing TCR nucleotide sequences with IMGT/GENE-DB human TR gene sequences. Using the TCRdist pipeline, a later analysis assigned CDR3 sequences along with most-parsimonious VDJ recombination scenarios. In a later analysis, every TCR beta chain was defined by the combination of its CDR3 amino acid sequence and its V-gene family, and reads without a unique V-gene family were dropped. A later analysis removed several hundred highly shared, low-generation-probability nucleotide sequences to deal with suspected cross-contamination and a sequencing artifact. A later analysis calculated a clonal expansion index for each public chain from normalized within-repertoire ranks of inferred template counts. Generation probabilities in a later analysis came from a VDJ recombination model fitted to out-of-frame rearrangements, and those results were checked against IGoR. A later analysis scored TCR-TCR, TCR-HLA and TCR-CMV co-occurrence with hypergeometric tests, applying a repertoire-size bias correction to TCR pairs. To estimate false discovery rates, a later analysis permuted the HLA or CMV assignments 20 times. In a later analysis, co-occurring TCRs were grouped with DBSCAN, and TCRdist sequence similarity was added when clustering was performed within HLA-allele-positive subsets. Repertoires with fewer than 30,000 or more than 120,000 public chains, plus five repertoires with anomalous nucleotide sharing, were excluded from co-occurrence clustering. TCRdb mirrors the immuneACCESS table, restricted to in-frame sequences. Some clones are absent from its copies; in checked studies, under half trace to an unresolved V gene, and the reason for the others is unknown. V and J calls and clone size are given by that table; D and trimming were obtained from the DNA. This sample has some 170,000 clones in its table, and 70% to 75% of those were observed once. 4.7% of the sample is taken by the ten largest.

This TCR was recovered from a man aged 18 to 30 in good health and CMV-seropositive. The sequencing input was PBMCs. The V and J segments used are TRBV5-6 and TRBJ2-1; 11 bases in the middle match TRBD2. CDR3 protein: CASSLGTSGPTYNEQFF. The bases are TGTGCCAGCAGCTTGGGGACTAGCGGGCCGACCTACAATGAGCAGTTCTTC.